A selection of T cell receptor beta chains follows, all from one sample in a study of early T cells in non-severe SARS-CoV-2 infection. TCRdb re-called the 5' RACE reads with MiXCR, one entry per CDR3 protein. Of tens of thousands of distinct CDR3 sequences detected, roughly 14% appear once; the ten largest clones hold less than 0.6%. The sequenced sample was whole blood. These receptors were obtained from an adult who was a healthcare worker with PCR-confirmed SARS-CoV-2 infection or an uninfected control (not recorded which). Both conserved end residues are part of each CDR3. D genes are given only for firm matches. Not every row has a clone size; where given, it reads once, few, many or a size class.

clone_size | j_call | d_call | cdr3_length | v_call | cdr3_aa | cdr3_nt
- | TRBJ1-2 | TRBD1 | 16 | TRBV10-3 | CATSPGTGNANYGYTF | TGTGCCACCAGTCCCGGGACAGGGAACGCTAACTATGGCTACACCTTC
- | TRBJ1-1 | TRBD1 | 15 | TRBV7-2 | CASSLETGANTEAFF | TGTGCCAGCAGCTTAGAAACAGGGGCTAACACTGAAGCTTTCTTT
few | TRBJ2-2 | TRBD2 | 16 | TRBV7-2 | CASSLVRGLASGELFF | TGTGCCAGCAGCTTAGTCCGCGGACTAGCCTCCGGGGAGCTGTTTTTT
few | TRBJ2-2 | - | 15 | TRBV7-9 | CASVRGVANTGELFF | TGTGCCAGCGTTAGGGGGGTCGCGAACACCGGGGAGCTGTTTTTT
- | TRBJ1-1 | - | 17 | TRBV13 | CASSLEIGGDGNTEAFF | TGTGCCAGCAGCTTAGAAATTGGCGGGGATGGGAACACTGAAGCTTTCTTT
few | TRBJ1-6 | - | 17 | TRBV4-1 | CASSQDQEWGVDSPLHF | TGCGCCAGCAGCCAAGATCAAGAATGGGGGGTAGATTCACCCCTCCACTTT
few | TRBJ2-2 | - | 15 | TRBV2 | CASRVPEGKAGELFF | TGTGCCAGCCGGGTTCCGGAGGGGAAGGCCGGGGAGCTGTTTTTT
- | TRBJ1-2 | - | 15 | TRBV7-3 | CASSPNGLMAEGYTF | TGTGCCAGCAGCCCCAACGGACTGATGGCTGAAGGCTACACCTTC
- | TRBJ1-2 | - | 16 | TRBV3-1 | CASSQDEGVPNYGYTF | TGTGCCAGCAGCCAAGATGAGGGGGTCCCTAACTATGGCTACACCTTC
many | TRBJ1-2 | - | 13 | TRBV29-1 | CSVEKPGEYGYTF | TGCAGCGTTGAAAAACCAGGAGAATATGGCTACACCTTC
- | TRBJ1-2 | TRBD1 | 14 | TRBV7-9 | CASSLGQGFYGYTF | TGTGCCAGCAGCTTGGGACAGGGTTTCTATGGCTACACCTTC